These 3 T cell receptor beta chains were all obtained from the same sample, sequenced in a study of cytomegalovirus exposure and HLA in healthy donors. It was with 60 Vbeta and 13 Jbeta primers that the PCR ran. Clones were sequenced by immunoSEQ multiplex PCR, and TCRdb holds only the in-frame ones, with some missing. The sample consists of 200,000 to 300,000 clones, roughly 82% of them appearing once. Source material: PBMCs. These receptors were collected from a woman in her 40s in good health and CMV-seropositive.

The CDR3 bases are TGTGCCAGCAGTTTAAGTAGTACGGGGGGCTACACCTTC. This sequence encodes CASSLSSTGGYTF. The V and J genes are TRBV27 and TRBJ1-2; D not certain. This CDR3 is 13 amino acids long. V lost 2 bases to trimming and J lost 8 bases, with 12 bases between them. Germline V gene data show CDR1 as MNHEY and CDR2 as SMNVEV (reference sequence).

The CDR3 loop reads CASSLTPGQGNEKLFF. The CDR3 DNA is TGCGCCAGCAGCTTGACCCCGGGACAAGGAAATGAAAAACTGTTTTTT. This chain uses TRBV5-1 with TRBJ1-4; D may be TRBD1 (6 bases). The germline V gene encodes CDR1 SGHRS and CDR2 YFSETQ. The V end was cut by 1 base, the J end by 5 bases, with 15 bases between. The CDR3 has 16 residues.

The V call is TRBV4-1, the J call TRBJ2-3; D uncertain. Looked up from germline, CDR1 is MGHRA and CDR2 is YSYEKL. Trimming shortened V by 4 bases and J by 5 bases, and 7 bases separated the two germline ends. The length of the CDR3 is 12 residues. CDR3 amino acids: CASSPYGDTQYF. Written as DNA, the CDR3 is TGCGCCAGCAGCCCCTATGGAGATACGCAGTATTTT.